Sequencing of this TCR beta chain was carried out in a study of early T cells in non-severe SARS-CoV-2 infection. For the study at large: Sequencing targeted bulk RNA from unsorted whole blood, leaving chains unpaired.

The length of the CDR3 is 13 residues. V lost 0 bases and J lost 4, with 6 bases in between. The germline gives CDR1 MGHRA, CDR2 YSYEKL. Researchers tagged individual cDNA molecules with unique molecular identifiers. TCRdb ran MiXCR on the 5' RACE reads and lists one entry per CDR3 protein. The data contain under 90,000 distinct CDR3 sequences, less than 15% of them singletons. This clonotype was sampled from an adult who was a healthcare worker with PCR-confirmed SARS-CoV-2 infection or an uninfected control (not recorded which). This chain links TRBV4-1 with TRBJ1-1; possibly TRBD1 for D (5 bases). The sequenced material came from whole blood. The CDR3 is CASSQERGTEAFF. In DNA form, the CDR3 reads TGCGCCAGCAGCCAAGAAAGGGGCACTGAAGCTTTCTTT.